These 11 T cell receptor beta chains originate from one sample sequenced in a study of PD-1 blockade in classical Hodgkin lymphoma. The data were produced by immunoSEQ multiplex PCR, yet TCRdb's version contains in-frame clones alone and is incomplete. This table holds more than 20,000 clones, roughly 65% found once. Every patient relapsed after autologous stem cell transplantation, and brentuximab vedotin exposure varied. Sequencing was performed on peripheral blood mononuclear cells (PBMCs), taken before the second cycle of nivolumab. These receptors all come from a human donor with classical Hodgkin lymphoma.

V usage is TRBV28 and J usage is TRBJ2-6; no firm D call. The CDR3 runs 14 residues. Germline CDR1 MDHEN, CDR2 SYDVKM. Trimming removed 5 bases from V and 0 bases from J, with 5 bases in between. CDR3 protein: CASSRNSGANVLTF. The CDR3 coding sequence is TGTGCCAGCAGTAGGAACTCTGGGGCCAACGTCCTGACTTTC. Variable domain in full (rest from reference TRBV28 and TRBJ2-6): DVKVTQSSRYLVKRTGEKVFLECVQDMDHENMFWYRQDPGLGLRLIYFSYDVKMKEKGDIPEGYSVSREKKERFSLILESASTNQTSMYLCASSRNSGANVLTFGAGSRLTVL.

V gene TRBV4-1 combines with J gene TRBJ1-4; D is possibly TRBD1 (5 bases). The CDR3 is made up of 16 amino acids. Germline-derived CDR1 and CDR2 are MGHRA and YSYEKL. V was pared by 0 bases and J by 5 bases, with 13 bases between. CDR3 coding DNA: TGCGCCAGCAGCCAAGATCGGGGGAGCGGGAATGAAAAACTGTTTTTT. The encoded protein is CASSQDRGSGNEKLFF.

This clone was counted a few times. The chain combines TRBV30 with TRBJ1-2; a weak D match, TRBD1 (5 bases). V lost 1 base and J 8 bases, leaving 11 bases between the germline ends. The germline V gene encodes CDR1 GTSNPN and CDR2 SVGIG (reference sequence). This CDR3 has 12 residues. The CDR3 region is CAWSGTLAGYTF. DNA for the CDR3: TGTGCCTGGAGTGGGACATTAGCGGGCTACACCTTC. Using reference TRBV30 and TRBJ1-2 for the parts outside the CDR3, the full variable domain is SQTIHQWPATLVQPVGSPLSLECTVEGTSNPNLYWYRQAAGRGLQLLFYSVGIGQISSEVPQNLSASRPQDRQFILSSKKLLLSDSGFYLCAWSGTLAGYTFGSGTRLTVV.

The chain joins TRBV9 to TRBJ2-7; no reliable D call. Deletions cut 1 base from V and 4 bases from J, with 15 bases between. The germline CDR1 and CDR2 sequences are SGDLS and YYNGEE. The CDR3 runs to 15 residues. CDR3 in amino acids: CASSVLPGILYEQYF. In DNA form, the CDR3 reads TGTGCCAGCAGCGTACTTCCAGGAATTTTATACGAGCAGTACTTC.

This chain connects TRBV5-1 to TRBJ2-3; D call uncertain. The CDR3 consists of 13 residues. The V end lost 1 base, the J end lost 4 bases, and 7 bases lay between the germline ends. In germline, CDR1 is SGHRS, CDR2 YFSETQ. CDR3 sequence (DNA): TGCGCCAGCAGCTTGCTAGGTCCAGATACGCAGTATTTT. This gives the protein CASSLLGPDTQYF.

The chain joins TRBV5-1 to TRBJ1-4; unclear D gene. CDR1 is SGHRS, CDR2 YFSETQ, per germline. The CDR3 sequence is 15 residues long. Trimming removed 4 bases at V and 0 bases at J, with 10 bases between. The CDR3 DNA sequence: TGCGCCAGCAGCAAGGACGGAGCAACTAATGAAAAACTGTTTTTT. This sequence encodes CASSKDGATNEKLFF.

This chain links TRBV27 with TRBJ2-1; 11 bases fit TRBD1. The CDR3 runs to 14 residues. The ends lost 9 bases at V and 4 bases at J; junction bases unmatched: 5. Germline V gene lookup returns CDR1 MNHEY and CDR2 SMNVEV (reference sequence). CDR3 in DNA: TGTGCCAGTTCCCGGGACAGGGGGTACAATGAGCAGTTCTTC. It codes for CASSRDRGYNEQFF.

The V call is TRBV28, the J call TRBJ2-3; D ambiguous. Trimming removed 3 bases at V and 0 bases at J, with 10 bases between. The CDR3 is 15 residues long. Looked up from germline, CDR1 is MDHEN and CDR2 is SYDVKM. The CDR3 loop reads CASSFYRGSTDTQYF. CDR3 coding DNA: TGTGCCAGCAGTTTCTACAGAGGAAGCACAGATACGCAGTATTTT.

The CDR3: CASSQEWRSTDTQYF. CDR3 DNA sequence: TGCGCCAGCAGCCAAGAATGGCGGAGCACAGATACGCAGTATTTT. V usage is TRBV4-3 and J usage is TRBJ2-3; D is uncertain. Germline V lookup: CDR1 LGHNA, CDR2 YSLEER. V gave up 0 bases and J gave up 0 bases, with 7 bases separating them. This CDR3 region has 15 residues.

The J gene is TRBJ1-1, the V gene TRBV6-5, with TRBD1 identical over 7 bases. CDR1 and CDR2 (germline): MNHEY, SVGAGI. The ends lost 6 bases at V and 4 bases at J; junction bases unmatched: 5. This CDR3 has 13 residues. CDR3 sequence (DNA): TGTGCCAGCAGAAGGGACAGTTTCACTGAAGCTTTCTTT. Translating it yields CASRRDSFTEAFF.

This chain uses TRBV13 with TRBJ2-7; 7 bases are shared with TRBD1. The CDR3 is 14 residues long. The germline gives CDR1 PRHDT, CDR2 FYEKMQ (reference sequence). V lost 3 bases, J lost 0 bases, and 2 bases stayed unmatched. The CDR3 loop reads CASSFDRVSYEQYF. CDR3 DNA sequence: TGTGCCAGCAGCTTCGACAGGGTCTCCTACGAGCAGTACTTC.